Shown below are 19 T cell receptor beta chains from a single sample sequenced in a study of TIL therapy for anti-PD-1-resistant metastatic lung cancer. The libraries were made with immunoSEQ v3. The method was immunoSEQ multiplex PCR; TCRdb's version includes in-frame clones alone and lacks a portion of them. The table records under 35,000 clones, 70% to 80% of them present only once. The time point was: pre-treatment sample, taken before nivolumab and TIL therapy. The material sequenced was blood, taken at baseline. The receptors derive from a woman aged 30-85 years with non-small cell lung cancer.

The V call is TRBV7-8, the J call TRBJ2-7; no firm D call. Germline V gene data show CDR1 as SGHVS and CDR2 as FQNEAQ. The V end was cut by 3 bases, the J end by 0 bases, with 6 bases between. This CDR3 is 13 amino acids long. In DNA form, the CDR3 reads TGTGCCAGCAGCTTTGGCAGCTCCTACGAGCAGTACTTC. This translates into CASSFGSSYEQYF.

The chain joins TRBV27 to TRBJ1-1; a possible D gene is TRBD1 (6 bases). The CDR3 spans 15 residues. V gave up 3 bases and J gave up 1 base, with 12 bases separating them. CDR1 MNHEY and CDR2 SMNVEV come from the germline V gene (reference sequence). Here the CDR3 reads CASSFSPGENTEAFF. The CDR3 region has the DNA TGTGCCAGCAGTTTTTCCCCAGGGGAGAACACTGAAGCTTTCTTT.

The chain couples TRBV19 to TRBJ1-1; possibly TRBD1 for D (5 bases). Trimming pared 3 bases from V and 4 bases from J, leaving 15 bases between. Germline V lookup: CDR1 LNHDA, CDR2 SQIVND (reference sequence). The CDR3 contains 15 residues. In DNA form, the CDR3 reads TGTGCCAGTAGTATCTCCCCCAGGGCGGGCACTGAAGCTTTCTTT. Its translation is CASSISPRAGTEAFF.

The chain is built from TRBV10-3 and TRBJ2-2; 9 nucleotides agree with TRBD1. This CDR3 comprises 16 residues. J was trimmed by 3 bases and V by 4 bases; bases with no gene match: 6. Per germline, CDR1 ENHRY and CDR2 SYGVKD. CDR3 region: CAISGGQGWHTGELFF. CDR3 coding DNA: TGTGCCATCAGTGGAGGACAGGGGTGGCACACCGGGGAGCTGTTTTTT.

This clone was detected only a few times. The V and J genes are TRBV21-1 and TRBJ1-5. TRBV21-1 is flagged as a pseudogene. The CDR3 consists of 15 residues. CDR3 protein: CASSKEVRDAQPQHF. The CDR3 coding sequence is TGTGCCAGCAGCAAAGAGGTGAGGGACGCTCAGCCCCAGCATTTT.

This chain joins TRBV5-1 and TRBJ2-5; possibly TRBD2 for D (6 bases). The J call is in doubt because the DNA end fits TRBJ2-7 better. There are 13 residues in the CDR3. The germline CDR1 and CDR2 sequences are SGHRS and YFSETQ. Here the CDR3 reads CASSYPGAYEQYF. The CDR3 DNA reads TGCGCCAGCAGCTATCCGGGAGCTTACGAGCAGTACTTC.

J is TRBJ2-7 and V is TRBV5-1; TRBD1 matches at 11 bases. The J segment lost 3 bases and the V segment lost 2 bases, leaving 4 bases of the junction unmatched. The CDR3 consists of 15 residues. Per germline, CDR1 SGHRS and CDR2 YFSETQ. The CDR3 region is CASSLLGTGGYEQYF. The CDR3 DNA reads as TGCGCCAGCAGCTTACTGGGGACAGGGGGCTACGAGCAGTACTTC.

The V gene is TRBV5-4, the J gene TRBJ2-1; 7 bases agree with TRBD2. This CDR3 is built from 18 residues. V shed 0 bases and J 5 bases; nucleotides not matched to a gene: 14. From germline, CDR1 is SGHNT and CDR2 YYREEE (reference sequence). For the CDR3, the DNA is TGTGCCAGCAGCTTGGCTGGCGGGAGACGGGTACGAAACAATGAGCAGTTCTTC. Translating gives CASSLAGGRRVRNNEQFF.

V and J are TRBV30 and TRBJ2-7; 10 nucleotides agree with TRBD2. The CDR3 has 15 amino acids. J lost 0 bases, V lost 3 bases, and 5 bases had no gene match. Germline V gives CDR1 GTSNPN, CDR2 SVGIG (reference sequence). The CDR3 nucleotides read TGTGCCTGGAGAGGTAGCGGGAGGAGCTCCTACGAGCAGTACTTC. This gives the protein CAWRGSGRSSYEQYF.

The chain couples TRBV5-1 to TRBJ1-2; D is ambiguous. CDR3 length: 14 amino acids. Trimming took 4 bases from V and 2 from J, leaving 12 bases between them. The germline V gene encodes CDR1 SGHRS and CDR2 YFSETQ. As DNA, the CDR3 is TGCGCCAGCAGCCCAACCCGTCTAAACTATGGCTACACCTTC. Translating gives CASSPTRLNYGYTF.

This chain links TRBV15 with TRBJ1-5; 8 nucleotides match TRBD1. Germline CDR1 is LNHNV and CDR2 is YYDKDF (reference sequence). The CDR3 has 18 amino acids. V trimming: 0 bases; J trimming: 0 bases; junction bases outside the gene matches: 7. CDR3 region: CATSRESGGRDSNQPQHF. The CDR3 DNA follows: TGTGCCACCAGCAGAGAATCAGGGGGCAGGGATAGCAATCAGCCCCAGCATTTT.

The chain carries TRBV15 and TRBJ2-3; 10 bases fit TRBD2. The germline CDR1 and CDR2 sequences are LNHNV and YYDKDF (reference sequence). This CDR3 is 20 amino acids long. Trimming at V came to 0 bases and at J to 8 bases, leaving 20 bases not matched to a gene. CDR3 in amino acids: CATSRDEWLAGAQSQTTQYF. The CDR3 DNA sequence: TGTGCCACCAGCAGAGATGAGTGGCTAGCGGGAGCCCAGTCACAGACTACGCAGTATTTT.

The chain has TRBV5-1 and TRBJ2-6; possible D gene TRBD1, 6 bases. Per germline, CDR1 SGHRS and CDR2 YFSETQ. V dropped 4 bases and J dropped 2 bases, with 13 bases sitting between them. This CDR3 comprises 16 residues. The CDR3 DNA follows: TGCGCCAGCAGCAATTCCGCAGGGGCTGGGGCCAACGTCCTGACTTTC. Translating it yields CASSNSAGAGANVLTF.

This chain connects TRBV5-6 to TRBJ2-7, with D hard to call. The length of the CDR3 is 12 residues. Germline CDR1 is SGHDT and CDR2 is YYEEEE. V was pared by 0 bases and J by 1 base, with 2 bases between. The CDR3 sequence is CASSLASYEQYF. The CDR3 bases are TGTGCCAGCAGCTTGGCTTCCTACGAGCAGTACTTC.

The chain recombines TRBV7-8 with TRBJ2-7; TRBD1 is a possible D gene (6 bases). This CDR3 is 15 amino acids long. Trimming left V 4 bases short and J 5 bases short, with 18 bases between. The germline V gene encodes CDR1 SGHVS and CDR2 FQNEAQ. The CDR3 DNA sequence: TGTGCCAGCAGCTCTGGACAGCGGAAGGGCGACGAGCAGTACTTC. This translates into CASSSGQRKGDEQYF.

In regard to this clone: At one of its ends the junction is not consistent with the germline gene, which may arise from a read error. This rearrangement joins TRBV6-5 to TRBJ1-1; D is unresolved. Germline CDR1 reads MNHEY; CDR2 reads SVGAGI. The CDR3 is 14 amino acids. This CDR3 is CGSSFTGMNTEAFF. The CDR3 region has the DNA TGTGGCAGCAGTTTTACGGGGATGAACACTGAAGCTTTCTTT.

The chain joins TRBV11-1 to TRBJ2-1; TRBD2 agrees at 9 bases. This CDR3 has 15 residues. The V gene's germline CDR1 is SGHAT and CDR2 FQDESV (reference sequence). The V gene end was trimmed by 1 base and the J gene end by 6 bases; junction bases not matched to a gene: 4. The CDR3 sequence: CASSLGGTSPNEQFF. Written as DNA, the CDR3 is TGTGCCAGCAGCTTAGGGGGGACTAGCCCCAATGAGCAGTTCTTC.

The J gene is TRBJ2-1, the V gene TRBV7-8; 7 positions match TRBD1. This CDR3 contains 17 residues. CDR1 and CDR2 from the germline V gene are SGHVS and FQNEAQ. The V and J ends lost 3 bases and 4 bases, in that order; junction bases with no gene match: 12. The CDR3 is CASSFDLRTGVYNEQFF. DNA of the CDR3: TGTGCCAGCAGCTTTGATCTGCGGACAGGAGTTTACAATGAGCAGTTCTTC.

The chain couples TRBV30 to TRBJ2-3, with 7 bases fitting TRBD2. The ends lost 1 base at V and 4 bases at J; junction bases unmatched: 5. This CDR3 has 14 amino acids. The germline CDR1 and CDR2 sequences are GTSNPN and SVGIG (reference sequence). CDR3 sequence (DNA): TGTGCCTGGAGTGCAGCGGGGCGTGCAGATACGCAGTATTTT. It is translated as CAWSAAGRADTQYF.